These 22 T cell receptor beta chains were all obtained from the same sample, sequenced in a study of blood T cells in healthy people across ages. A second PCR, run for about 7 to 12 cycles, used a sample-barcoded 5' primer plus a J-beta primer mix. TCRdb passed the 5' RACE reads through MiXCR, listing each CDR3 protein once. The sample records some 640,000 distinct CDR3 sequences, approximately 30% being singletons. The specimen was blood. These receptor sequences come from a woman older than 75 in good health.

This clonotype occurred many times. The V gene is TRBV5-1, the J gene TRBJ2-1; 7 bases fit TRBD1. Losses at the gene ends were 0 bases for V and 6 bases for J; bases not matched to a gene: 6. The CDR3 is 15 residues long. In germline, CDR1 is SGHRS, CDR2 YFSETQ. The CDR3 is CASSLGDRKANEQFF. The DNA of the CDR3 is TGCGCCAGCAGCTTGGGGGACAGAAAGGCCAATGAGCAGTTCTTC.

Ten or more counts support this clonotype. One end of the junction fails to match germline, which may point to a read error. The genes are TRBV2 and TRBJ1-5, with TRBD1 matching 8 bases. Looked up from germline, CDR1 is SNHLY and CDR2 is FYNNEI. This CDR3 is built from 16 residues. CDR3 sequence: CASSEGTGASRQPQHF. The CDR3 DNA is TGTGCCAGCAGCGAAGGGACAGGTGCTAGCAGGCAGCCCCAGCATTTT.

The chain couples TRBV12-3 or TRBV12-4 to TRBJ2-5, with D perhaps matching TRBD2 (5 bases). V gave up 5 bases and J gave up 5 bases, with 18 bases separating them. This CDR3 is built from 15 residues. The CDR3 nucleotides are TGTGCCAGCAGTACCTCCGGGTCGCCGGGGGAGACCCAGTACTTC. This codes for CASSTSGSPGETQYF.

The chain links TRBV29-1 to TRBJ2-7, with a possible D match to TRBD1 (7 bases). The length of the CDR3 is 15 residues. The V end was cut by 1 base, the J end by 0 bases, with 13 bases between. CDR1 is SQVTM and CDR2 is ANQGSEA in the germline V gene. CDR3 in DNA: TGCAGCGTTGAAGTTGGCAGGGGGGTCTCCTACGAGCAGTACTTC. Translating gives CSVEVGRGVSYEQYF.

V gene TRBV27 combines with J gene TRBJ2-3; 11 nucleotides agree with TRBD2. Per germline, CDR1 MNHEY and CDR2 SMNVEV (reference sequence). The CDR3 consists of 17 residues. V shed 5 bases, J shed 5 bases, and the junction held 12 bases outside the gene matches. The CDR3 sequence: CASSRLAGMGAGDTQYF. CDR3 nucleotides: TGTGCCAGCAGTCGACTAGCGGGGATGGGGGCGGGAGATACGCAGTATTTT.

The chain combines TRBV12-3 or TRBV12-4 with TRBJ1-3; the D gene is possibly TRBD1 (5 bases). This CDR3 has 15 amino acids. Trimming took off 2 bases at V and 0 bases at J, with 8 bases between the two ends. For the CDR3, the DNA is TGTGCCAGCAGTTTAAGGGGCCACTCTGGAAACACCATATATTTT. It codes for CASSLRGHSGNTIYF.

This clonotype has just a few counts. The chain couples TRBV11-1 to TRBJ2-1; 10 bases align to TRBD1. Germline trimming cut 5 bases from V and 9 bases from J; bases unmatched to any gene: 4. Germline CDR1 is SGHAT and CDR2 is FQDESV (reference sequence). This CDR3 has 13 residues. The DNA for the CDR3 is TGTGCCAGCAGCCACGGGACAGGGGTTGAGCAGTTCTTC. Its translation: CASSHGTGVEQFF.

Points on this clonotype: A read error may produce the germline difference seen at one junction end. The V and J genes are TRBV11-2 and TRBJ2-1; D is ambiguous. The J call may be mistaken, given a closer DNA end match to TRBJ2-7. The CDR3 runs 14 residues. The germline gives CDR1 SGHAT, CDR2 FQNNGV. The DNA of the CDR3 is TGTGCCGGCAGCTCGCGCCTAGTTTACAATGAGCAGTACTTC. This sequence encodes CAGSSRLVYNEQYF.

This clonotype came up many times. This chain connects TRBV20-1 to TRBJ2-5; D possibly matches TRBD1 or TRBD2 (6 bases each). CDR3 length equals 15 residues. V was shortened by 4 bases and J by 1 base, with 16 bases between the two germline ends. In germline, CDR1 is DFQATT, CDR2 SNEGSKA (reference sequence). This CDR3 is CSAIIKRGLQETQYF. CDR3 nucleotides: TGCAGTGCTATTATAAAACGGGGGCTCCAAGAGACCCAGTACTTC.

This clonotype came up a few times. The chain carries TRBV30 and TRBJ1-2; D possibly corresponds to TRBD1 (5 bases). Germline lookup yields CDR1 GTSNPN and CDR2 SVGIG (reference sequence). Trimming took 4 bases from V and 3 from J, leaving 12 bases between them. The CDR3 has 13 residues. This CDR3 reads CAWTVGADYGYTF. The CDR3 region has the DNA TGTGCCTGGACCGTCGGGGCAGACTATGGCTACACCTTC. Complete variable domain (other parts from reference TRBV30 and TRBJ1-2): SQTIHQWPATLVQPVGSPLSLECTVEGTSNPNLYWYRQAAGRGLQLLFYSVGIGQISSEVPQNLSASRPQDRQFILSSKKLLLSDSGFYLCAWTVGADYGYTFGSGTRLTVV.

The V and J genes are TRBV20-1 and TRBJ2-7; D possibly corresponds to TRBD2 (6 bases). Germline CDR1 and CDR2: DFQATT and SNEGSKA (reference sequence). CDR3 size: 13 residues. CDR3 DNA: TGCAGCCCTGTAGGAGGGATCGACTACGAGCAGTACTTC. Translation gives CSPVGGIDYEQYF.

In this sample, this clonotype turned up a few times. The chain carries TRBV12-3 or TRBV12-4 and TRBJ1-3; 8 nucleotides line up with TRBD1. J lost 7 bases, V lost 7 bases, and 12 bases had no gene match. The CDR3 extends over 15 amino acids. The CDR3 nucleotides are TGTGCCAGCACCCAAGGACAGGGTAGAATCAACACCATATATTTT. Its translation is CASTQGQGRINTIYF.

Many counts were recorded for this clonotype. The J gene is TRBJ2-2, the V gene TRBV4-2; D remains ambiguous. The V end was cut by 0 bases, the J end by 10 bases, with 12 bases between. Per the germline V gene, CDR1 is LGHNA and CDR2 is YNFKEQ. This CDR3 spans 14 amino acids. This chain's CDR3 is CASSQEWRPEELFF. The CDR3 DNA reads as TGTGCCAGCAGCCAAGAGTGGAGACCGGAGGAGCTGTTTTTT.

This clonotype has just a few counts. This sequence joins TRBV20-1 and TRBJ2-3; 8 positions agree with TRBD2. Germline-derived CDR1 and CDR2 are DFQATT and SNEGSKA (reference sequence). The CDR3 spans 16 residues. Trimming at V came to 3 bases and at J to 4 bases, leaving 12 bases not matched to a gene. The CDR3 DNA follows: TGCAGTGCTAGTTTATCGGGGGGGGCCGTAGCAGATACGCAGTATTTT. It specifies CSASLSGGAVADTQYF.

The gene calls are TRBV25-1 and TRBJ1-1, with 7 bases identical to TRBD1. The ends lost 4 bases at V and 5 bases at J; junction bases unmatched: 7. This CDR3 is built from 14 residues. Germline V gene sequence: CDR1 MGHDK, CDR2 SYGVNS. DNA of the CDR3: TGTGCCAGCAGTGGCCGAACAGGGGCGACTGAAGCTTTCTTT. Amino acids: CASSGRTGATEAFF.

This clonotype was recorded many times. The chain couples TRBV29-1 to TRBJ2-7; D gene ambiguous. There are 11 residues in the CDR3. Germline V CDR1 and CDR2: SQVTM, ANQGSEA. Written as DNA, the CDR3 is TGCTCTTTTTCGGCAGCCTACGAGCAGTACTTC. As protein: CSFSAAYEQYF.

V is TRBV20-1 and J is TRBJ2-1, with 7 bases that match TRBD1. CDR3 size: 15 residues. V lost 5 bases to trimming and J lost 4 bases; unmatched junction nucleotides: 11. CDR1 is DFQATT, CDR2 SNEGSKA, per germline (reference sequence). CDR3 DNA sequence: TGCAGTGCTCCATCGGACAGGTGGGGGTACAATGAGCAGTTCTTC. Protein: CSAPSDRWGYNEQFF.

This clonotype has a count of ten or more. J is TRBJ2-5 and V is TRBV29-1; 11 bases are shared with TRBD1. Looked up from germline, CDR1 is SQVTM and CDR2 is ANQGSEA. Trimming cost V 7 bases and J 2 bases; bases outside gene matches: 6. The CDR3 covers 14 residues. CDR3 DNA: TGCAGCGGGGGACAGGGGGTTGAGCAAGAGACCCAGTACTTC. It codes for CSGGQGVEQETQYF.

The chain combines TRBV5-1 with TRBJ2-2; tentatively, D is TRBD1 (6 bases). The CDR3 loop spans 15 amino acids. Germline-derived CDR1 and CDR2 are SGHRS and YFSETQ. V gave up 6 bases and J gave up 5 bases, with 17 bases separating them. In DNA, the CDR3 is TGCGCCAGCACTAGCTTACAGGGAGAAACCGGGGAGCTGTTTTTT. As protein: CASTSLQGETGELFF.

V usage is TRBV20-1 and J usage is TRBJ1-2, with D maybe TRBD1 (5 bases). Germline CDR1 DFQATT, CDR2 SNEGSKA (reference sequence). V was shortened by 7 bases and J by 5 bases, with 20 bases between the two germline ends. The CDR3 sequence is 14 residues long. CDR3 bases: TGCAGTGTTCGAGACGGGGGTACGAAGTATGGCTACACCTTC. It specifies CSVRDGGTKYGYTF.

This clonotype was counted at least ten times. This rearrangement joins TRBV5-1 to TRBJ2-7, with 10 bases identical to TRBD1. CDR1 and CDR2 (germline): SGHRS, YFSETQ. With 4 bases clipped from V and 5 bases from J, the junction kept 9 bases outside the gene matches. This CDR3 has 15 amino acids. The CDR3: CASSLYSGTGDEQYF. As DNA, the CDR3 is TGCGCCAGCAGCCTTTACTCCGGGACAGGGGACGAGCAGTACTTC.

The table lists this clonotype with many counts. The chain is built from TRBV18 and TRBJ2-1; 11 bases are shared with TRBD2. Germline V gene data show CDR1 as KGHSH and CDR2 as LQKENI. V gave up 3 bases and J gave up 14 bases; unmatched junction bases: 6. CDR3 length: 13 residues. CDR3 in DNA: TGTGCCAGCTCACCCATACTAGCGGGGGAAGAGTTCTTC. Translation gives CASSPILAGEEFF.